This T cell receptor beta chain comes out of a study of blood T cell repertoires in COVID-19. Data came from immunoSEQ multiplex PCR; TCRdb stores just in-frame clones and leaves some out. The sample lists 150,000 to 200,000 clones, around 82% occurring once. Germline values: CDR1 SGDLS, CDR2 YYNGEE. The CDR3 length is 15 residues. V dropped 3 bases and J dropped 5; count of bases not matched to a gene: 5. This sequence joins TRBV9 and TRBJ2-2, with TRBD1 matching 9 bases. Input material: peripheral blood. This clonotype was sampled from a woman aged 40 to 50 with COVID-19, enrolled during active disease. In DNA, the CDR3 is TGTGCCAGCAGCGGAGGGACAGGGCGAACCGGGGAGCTGTTTTTT. Its protein product is CASSGGTGRTGELFF.